The rows below give T cell receptor beta chains drawn from one sample of a study of T-cell memory formation after mild COVID-19. TCRdb ran MiXCR on the 5' RACE reads and lists one entry per CDR3 protein. This sample has 400,000 to 500,000 distinct CDR3 sequences; 20% to 25% occur once, and the top ten carry 7.5% to 10%. The sample comprised PBMCs or a T cell subset sorted from them (not recorded which). The receptors shown here come from an adult woman who had mild COVID-19 (a few samples of this study predate the infection). Cell type and time point are not known. Both conserved end residues are part of each CDR3. The D gene is left open where the match is weak. Size tells how often a clone was seen (once, few, many) or the class of an expanded clone, and some rows leave it out.

TRBV6-6	TRBJ2-1	few	NA	CATTTGRGNEQFF	TGTGCCACCACCACGGGACGAGGCAATGAGCAGTTCTTC
TRBV7-2	TRBJ2-7	NA	TRBD2	CASGWIGGLADSYEQYF	TGTGCCAGCGGCTGGATCGGAGGACTAGCGGACAGCTACGAGCAGTACTTC
TRBV24-1	TRBJ1-2	few	NA	CATSGGPGGYTF	TGTGCCACCAGCGGGGGTCCGGGAGGCTACACCTTC
TRBV6-1	TRBJ1-1	NA	NA	CASRLTENTEAFF	TGTGCCAGCAGGCTCACAGAGAACACTGAAGCTTTCTTT
TRBV5-1	TRBJ2-3	NA	NA	CASRPQGQTDTQYF	TGCGCCAGCAGGCCACAGGGACAAACAGATACGCAGTATTTT
TRBV7-6	TRBJ1-3	few	NA	CASSLAHTGNTIYF	TGTGCCAGCAGCTTAGCGCATACTGGAAACACCATATATTTT
TRBV20-1	TRBJ2-1	few	TRBD2	CSATAGTHYNEQFF	TGCAGTGCTACAGCGGGGACCCACTACAATGAGCAGTTCTTC
TRBV7-3	TRBJ1-1	NA	NA	CASSLGVTNTEAFF	TGTGCCAGCAGCTTAGGGGTCACGAACACTGAAGCTTTCTTT
TRBV6-5	TRBJ2-1	many	NA	CASSYTTGSGGNEQFF	TGTGCCAGCAGTTATACGACAGGGTCGGGGGGGAATGAGCAGTTCTTC
TRBV7-9	TRBJ2-7	NA	NA	CASSLVWDEQYF	TGTGCCAGCAGCTTAGTCTGGGACGAGCAGTACTTC
TRBV4-1	TRBJ1-1	NA	NA	CASSQATRGPTGRTEAFF	TGCGCCAGCAGCCAAGCGACCCGTGGACCAACAGGGAGGACTGAAGCTTTCTTT
TRBV7-3	TRBJ1-5	few	NA	CASSLRGEGHNQPQHF	TGTGCCAGCAGCTTAAGGGGGGAGGGACACAATCAGCCCCAGCATTTT
TRBV4-1	TRBJ2-3	few	NA	CASSQDLGSTDTQYF	TGCGCCAGCAGCCAAGATCTCGGAAGCACAGATACGCAGTATTTT
TRBV6-5	TRBJ1-4	few	NA	CASSTGLLMGEKLFF	TGTGCCAGCAGTACCGGGCTCTTAATGGGTGAAAAACTGTTTTTT
TRBV7-6	TRBJ2-1	NA	TRBD2	CASSLLSGGGNNEQFF	TGTGCCAGCAGCTTATTATCGGGGGGAGGGAACAATGAGCAGTTCTTC
TRBV7-9	TRBJ2-7	NA	TRBD2	CASSPAGGIEQYF	TGTGCCAGCAGCCCAGCGGGGGGGATTGAGCAGTACTTC
TRBV12-3/TRBV12-4	TRBJ2-2	few	NA	CASSLETGMIRTGELFF	TGTGCCAGCAGTTTAGAAACAGGGATGATTCGGACCGGGGAGCTGTTTTTT